This TCR beta chain appears in the sequencing data of a study of T cell responses to AZD1222 COVID-19 vaccine. Worth noting for this clone: Its antigen is still unknown.

Study-wide results and caveats: Clonal diversity was possibly underestimated, and white British individuals and females predominated among donors.

Method: immunoSEQ multiplex PCR; TCRdb's copy keeps in-frame clones and lacks some. The repertoire consists of 130,000 to 150,000 clones, with about 82% occurring once and the leading ten covering 5% to 6%. The origin of this receptor is an adult who received the AZD1222 COVID-19 vaccine. The specimen comprised peripheral blood, sampled 28 days after the second AZD1222 dose.

CDR3: CASSHAGAYTEAFF. DNA of the CDR3: TGTGCCAGCAGCCATGCAGGCGCTTACACTGAAGCTTTCTTT. The chain couples TRBV14 to TRBJ1-1; D unclear. The CDR3 has 14 amino acids. The germline CDR1 and CDR2 sequences are SGHDN and FVKESK. V lost 3 bases, J lost 3 bases, and 11 bases lay in between. The entire variable domain, with the rest obtained from reference TRBV14 and TRBJ1-1, is as follows: EAGVTQFPSHSVIEKGQTVTLRCDPISGHDNLYWYRRVMGKEIKFLLHFVKESKQDESGMPNNRFLAERTGGTYSTLKVQPAELEDSGVYFCASSHAGAYTEAFFGQGTRLTVV.